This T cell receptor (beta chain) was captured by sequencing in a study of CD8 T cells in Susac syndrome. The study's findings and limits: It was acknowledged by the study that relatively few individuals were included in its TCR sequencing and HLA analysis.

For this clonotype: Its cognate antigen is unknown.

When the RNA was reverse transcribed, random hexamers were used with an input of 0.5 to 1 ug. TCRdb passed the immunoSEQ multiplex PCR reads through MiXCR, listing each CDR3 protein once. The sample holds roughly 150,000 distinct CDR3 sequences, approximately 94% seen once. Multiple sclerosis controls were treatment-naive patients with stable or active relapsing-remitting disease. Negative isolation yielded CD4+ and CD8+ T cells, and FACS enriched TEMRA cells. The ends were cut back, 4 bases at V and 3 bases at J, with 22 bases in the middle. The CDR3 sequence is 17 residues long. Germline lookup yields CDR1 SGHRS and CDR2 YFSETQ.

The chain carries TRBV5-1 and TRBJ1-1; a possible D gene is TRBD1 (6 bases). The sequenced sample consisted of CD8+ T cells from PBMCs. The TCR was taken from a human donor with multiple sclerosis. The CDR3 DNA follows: TGCGCCAGCAGCCCCCCAGGGGCTGTGGACTTATACACTGAAGCTTTCTTT. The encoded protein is CASSPPGAVDLYTEAFF.